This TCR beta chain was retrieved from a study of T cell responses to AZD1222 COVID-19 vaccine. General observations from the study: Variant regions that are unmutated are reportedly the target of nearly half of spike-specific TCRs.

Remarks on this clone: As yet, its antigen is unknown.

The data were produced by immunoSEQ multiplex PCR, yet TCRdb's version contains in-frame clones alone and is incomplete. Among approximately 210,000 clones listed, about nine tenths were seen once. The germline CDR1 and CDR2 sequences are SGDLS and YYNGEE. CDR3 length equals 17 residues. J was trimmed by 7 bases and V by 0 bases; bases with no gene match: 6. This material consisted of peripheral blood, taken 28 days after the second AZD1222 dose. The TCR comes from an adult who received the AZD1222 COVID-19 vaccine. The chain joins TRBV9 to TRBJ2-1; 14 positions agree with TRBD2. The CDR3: CASSVDSGLAGDNEQFF. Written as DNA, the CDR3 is TGTGCCAGCAGCGTAGACTCGGGACTAGCGGGAGATAATGAGCAGTTCTTC.